The 7 T cell receptor beta chains listed next were all sequenced from one sample in a study of blood T cell repertoires in COVID-19. Profiled with immunoSEQ multiplex PCR; TCRdb holds only in-frame clones, not every one. The sample shows approximately 350,000 clones, around four fifths of them seen only once. Sequenced input: peripheral blood. These receptors came from a man aged 30-40 years with active or convalescent COVID-19.

The V and J genes are TRBV30 and TRBJ2-3; 8 positions match TRBD1. Germline values: CDR1 GTSNPN, CDR2 SVGIG (reference sequence). The CDR3 is 16 residues long. V was pared by 7 bases and J by 3 bases, with 15 bases of the junction left unmatched. CDR3 amino acids: CAFPTGDSDLTDTQYF. In nucleotides, the CDR3 is TGTGCCTTCCCGACAGGGGATTCCGACTTGACAGATACGCAGTATTTT.

This chain links TRBV7-2 with TRBJ2-7, with unresolved D. Trimming shortened V by 1 base and J by 0 bases, and 7 bases separated the two germline ends. The germline V gene has CDR1 SGHTA and CDR2 FQGNSA. The CDR3 has 14 amino acids. The CDR3 loop is CASSLGAHSYEQYF. CDR3 DNA sequence: TGTGCCAGCAGCTTAGGGGCGCACTCCTACGAGCAGTACTTC.

The chain couples TRBV21-1 to TRBJ2-1; the D call in the table, TRBD1, was not verified against the DNA. TRBV21-1 is a recognized pseudogene. The CDR3 spans 17 residues. DNA for the CDR3: TGTGCCAGCAGCAAGCCCGCTGAGAGACAGTCCTACAATGAGCAGTTCTTC. As protein: CASSKPAERQSYNEQFF.

The chain employs TRBV12-3 or TRBV12-4 and TRBJ2-7, with 9 bases aligning to TRBD2. V shed 7 bases and J 4 bases; nucleotides not matched to a gene: 5. The CDR3 is 13 amino acids. Here the CDR3 reads CASTRGRVYEQYF. CDR3 sequence (DNA): TGTGCCAGCACTCGCGGGAGGGTATACGAGCAGTACTTC.

This chain connects TRBV3-1 (or the pseudogene TRBV3-2) to TRBJ1-4; no clear D. Germline V lookup: CDR1 LGHDT, CDR2 YNNKEL (reference sequence). V lost 3 bases and J lost 0, with 8 bases in between. The length of the CDR3 is 15 residues. In nucleotides, the CDR3 is TGTGCCAGCAGCCAGATGAGTGCAACTAATGAAAAACTGTTTTTT. Translated: CASSQMSATNEKLFF.

This chain's CDR3 is CASSIGTGLLLYGYTF. For the CDR3, the DNA is TGTGCCAGTAGTATAGGGACAGGGCTTCTCCTCTATGGCTACACCTTC. The chain carries TRBV19 and TRBJ1-2; 8 positions match TRBD1. The ends lost 1 base at V and 4 bases at J; junction bases unmatched: 8. This CDR3 is built from 16 residues. The V gene's germline CDR1 is LNHDA and CDR2 SQIVND (reference sequence).

V usage is TRBV6-6 and J usage is TRBJ1-4; D perhaps matches TRBD1 (5 bases). The CDR3 has 14 amino acids. The germline CDR1 and CDR2 sequences are MNHNY and SVGAGI (reference sequence). Between the trimmed V and J ends, which lost 1 base and 6 bases, there was a span of 9 bases. The CDR3 loop reads CASSYLQGDEKLFF. The CDR3, as DNA: TGTGCCAGCAGTTACTTACAAGGGGATGAAAAACTGTTTTTT.